Presented here are 30 T cell receptor beta chains from one specimen sequenced in a study of patients and donors after allogeneic stem cell transplantation. TCRdb reprocessed the RT-PCR reads via MiXCR and lists one record per CDR3 protein. The table includes 920,000 or so distinct CDR3 sequences, about a sixth detected once. Sample: blood, either unsorted or a sorted T cell fraction (not recorded which). The receptors come from a human donor who was either an allogeneic HSCT recipient or a stem cell or donor lymphocyte infusion donor (not recorded which). It is not recorded whose cells these are; they may come from a transplant donor.

There are a few counts of this clonotype. V gene TRBV6-1 combines with J gene TRBJ2-2; 11 bases are a match to TRBD2. The CDR3 has 18 amino acids. Unmatched junction bases numbered 13, after V lost 4 bases and J lost 6 bases. CDR1 is MNHNS and CDR2 is SASEGT in the germline V gene. The CDR3, as DNA: TGTGCCAGCAGTGCTCGTCCTAGCGGGAGGATCTCAGCCGGGGAGCTGTTTTTT. Translated: CASSARPSGRISAGELFF.

This clonotype was detected only a few times. V gene TRBV12-3 or TRBV12-4 combines with J gene TRBJ2-1, with 9 bases fitting TRBD2. The length of the CDR3 is 15 residues. J gave up 6 bases and V 5 bases, and 8 bases lay outside the gene matches. The CDR3 here is CASSVSGRIGNEQFF. Written as DNA, the CDR3 is TGTGCCAGCAGTGTCAGCGGGAGGATTGGCAATGAGCAGTTCTTC.

The rearrangement uses TRBV18 and TRBJ2-7, with unresolved D. With 8 bases removed from V and 7 bases from J, the gap between germline ends came to 18 bases. Germline values: CDR1 KGHSH, CDR2 LQKENI. This CDR3 contains 13 residues. The CDR3 spells CASKRDPYGEQYF. For the CDR3, the DNA is TGTGCCAGCAAAAGGGATCCCTACGGGGAGCAGTACTTC.

This rearrangement joins TRBV4-1 to TRBJ2-1; 7 positions match TRBD1. V shed 2 bases and J 4 bases; nucleotides not matched to a gene: 11. CDR3 length equals 17 residues. The germline CDR1 and CDR2 sequences are MGHRA and YSYEKL. For the CDR3, the DNA is TGCGCCAGCAGCCAAATTCTAGACAGGGATGTATACAATGAGCAGTTCTTC. It translates to CASSQILDRDVYNEQFF.

The chain uses TRBV14 and TRBJ2-1; 9 bases are shared with TRBD2. The CDR3 extends over 14 amino acids. Germline CDR1 SGHDN, CDR2 FVKESK. Trimming at V came to 4 bases and at J to 9 bases, leaving 7 bases not matched to a gene. CDR3 protein: CASSLGLALSEQFF. The CDR3 region has the DNA TGTGCCAGCAGCCTAGGACTAGCGTTGAGTGAGCAGTTCTTC.

The rearrangement joins TRBV10-3 to TRBJ2-1, with 8 positions matching TRBD2. CDR1 ENHRY and CDR2 SYGVKD come from the germline V gene. The CDR3 extends over 12 amino acids. V shed 5 bases and J 8 bases; nucleotides not matched to a gene: 2. The CDR3 loop reads CAISREGYEQFF. CDR3 coding DNA: TGTGCCATCAGTCGGGAGGGCTATGAGCAGTTCTTC.

In this sample, this clonotype turned up many times. The rearrangement links TRBV15 to TRBJ1-2, with D maybe TRBD1 (5 bases). Trimming left V 5 bases short and J 4 bases short, with 14 bases between. CDR1 and CDR2 from the germline V gene are LNHNV and YYDKDF (reference sequence). The CDR3 spans 14 residues. CDR3 coding DNA: TGTGCCACCAGCCCAATCGACGGGGGCTATGGCTACACCTTC. It codes for CATSPIDGGYGYTF.

This clonotype has only a few counts. The genes are TRBV12-3 or TRBV12-4 and TRBJ2-1; 9 positions match TRBD2. This CDR3 has 15 residues. J was trimmed by 8 bases and V by 7 bases; bases with no gene match: 12. CDR3 DNA: TGTGCCAGCACCTCAGCGGGAGGCCCCGAGGATGAGCAGTTCTTC. Translation gives CASTSAGGPEDEQFF.

V gene TRBV5-6 combines with J gene TRBJ1-5, with 8 bases lining up with TRBD1. V dropped 4 bases and J dropped 3; count of bases not matched to a gene: 9. Looked up from germline, CDR1 is SGHDT and CDR2 is YYEEEE. CDR3 length: 16 amino acids. The CDR3 loop is CASSARDRPHNQPQHF. CDR3 sequence (DNA): TGTGCCAGCAGCGCCCGGGACAGGCCCCACAATCAGCCCCAGCATTTT.

The chain carries TRBV7-8 and TRBJ2-4; the D gene is possibly TRBD2 (5 bases). Trimming pared 4 bases from V and 6 bases from J, leaving 10 bases between. Germline assignment: CDR1 SGHVS and CDR2 FQNEAQ. CDR3 size: 13 residues. In DNA, the CDR3 is TGTGCCAGCAGCTCGGAGGATGCAAACATTCAGTACTTC. It encodes CASSSEDANIQYF.

This clonotype appeared many times. This chain connects TRBV12-3 or TRBV12-4 to TRBJ1-3; weak D call: TRBD1 (5 bases). Trimming took 6 bases from V and 2 from J, leaving 8 bases between them. The CDR3 is 13 amino acids. The CDR3 protein is CASSRGAGNTIYF. The CDR3 DNA reads TGTGCCAGCAGCCGGGGCGCTGGAAACACCATATATTTT.

This clonotype was picked up many times. The CDR3 bases are TGTGCCATCAGTGAGACCGGGACAGGGGGAAACTCCTACAATGAGCAGTTCTTC. Its translation: CAISETGTGGNSYNEQFF. The chain carries TRBV10-3 and TRBJ2-1, with 11 bases lining up with TRBD1. The CDR3 is made up of 18 amino acids. Trimming removed 2 bases from V and 0 bases from J; junction bases left unmatched: 6. Germline lookup yields CDR1 ENHRY and CDR2 SYGVKD.

The gene calls are TRBV4-1 and TRBJ2-3; 12 nucleotides match TRBD2. The CDR3 is 16 residues long. Germline trimming cut 3 bases from V and 3 bases from J; bases unmatched to any gene: 4. Germline V gene data show CDR1 as MGHRA and CDR2 as YSYEKL. This CDR3 is CASSHGLAGMTDTQYF. Written as DNA, the CDR3 is TGCGCCAGCAGCCATGGACTAGCGGGGATGACAGATACGCAGTATTTT.

This clonotype occurred a few times. The chain links TRBV6-1 to TRBJ1-2; a possible D gene is TRBD1 (5 bases). V was cut by 4 bases and J by 8 bases, with 17 bases left in between. This CDR3 spans 14 amino acids. Germline-derived CDR1 and CDR2 are MNHNS and SASEGT. CDR3 DNA: TGTGCCAGCAGTGGGGGCCTCTCTCCGGAGGGCTACACCTTC. It is translated as CASSGGLSPEGYTF.

V usage is TRBV4-3 and J usage is TRBJ2-1; the D gene is possibly TRBD2 (5 bases). Germline CDR1 is LGHNA and CDR2 is YSLEER. Trimming shortened V by 4 bases and J by 9 bases, and 10 bases separated the two germline ends. The CDR3 has 12 amino acids. CDR3 region: CASSRAVGEQFF. In DNA form, the CDR3 reads TGCGCCAGCAGCCGAGCGGTGGGTGAGCAGTTCTTC.

This clonotype turned up a few times. This chain connects TRBV4-3 to TRBJ2-7; 7 bases align to TRBD1. The CDR3 totals 15 residues. CDR1 and CDR2 from the germline V gene are LGHNA and YSLEER. The J segment lost 3 bases and the V segment lost 3 bases, leaving 8 bases of the junction unmatched. The CDR3 spells CASSQDRDRFYEQYF. The DNA for the CDR3 is TGCGCCAGCAGCCAGGACCGGGACAGATTCTACGAGCAGTACTTC.

Only a few counts were recorded for this clonotype. V and J are TRBV25-1 and TRBJ2-7; D is tentatively TRBD1 or TRBD2 (5 bases each). This CDR3 has 14 residues. V lost 8 bases, J lost 2 bases, and 16 bases lay in between. CDR1 MGHDK and CDR2 SYGVNS come from the germline V gene. The CDR3 DNA reads TGTGCCAGCTTAAAAAGGGACGGAGCCTACGAGCAGTACTTC. It is translated as CASLKRDGAYEQYF.

In its sample, this clonotype was seen many times. The rearrangement uses TRBV12-3 or TRBV12-4 and TRBJ1-1; perhaps TRBD1 as D (5 bases). V shed 2 bases and J shed 2 bases, with 12 bases lying between them. The CDR3 runs 15 residues. DNA of the CDR3: TGTGCCAGCAGTTTAATGACAGTTTTCAACACTGAAGCTTTCTTT. Its translation: CASSLMTVFNTEAFF.

This clonotype has just a few counts. This chain uses TRBV7-7 with TRBJ2-2; no firm D call. V lost 3 bases, J lost 7 bases, and 12 bases lay in between. Per germline, CDR1 SSHAT and CDR2 FNYEAQ (reference sequence). CDR3 length: 14 amino acids. The CDR3 here is CASSLGYEDGELFF. The CDR3 DNA reads TGTGCCAGCAGCTTGGGGTACGAGGACGGGGAGCTGTTTTTT. Complete variable domain (other parts from reference TRBV7-7 and TRBJ2-2): GAGVSQSPRYKVTKRGQDVTLRCDPISSHATLYWYQQALGQGPEFLTYFNYEAQPDKSGLPSDRFSAERPEGSISTLTIQRTEQRDSAMYRCASSLGYEDGELFFGEGSRLTVL.

This clonotype has more than one count but fewer than ten. The gene calls are TRBV12-3 or TRBV12-4 and TRBJ1-2; D not resolved. V dropped 4 bases and J dropped 1 base, with 4 bases sitting between them. There are 12 residues in the CDR3. The CDR3 DNA follows: TGTGCCAGCAGTTATAATAACTATGGCTACACCTTC. Translating it yields CASSYNNYGYTF.

A few counts support this clonotype. The chain combines TRBV2 with TRBJ2-3; tentatively, D is TRBD2 (5 bases). Germline V gene data show CDR1 as SNHLY and CDR2 as FYNNEI. This CDR3 has 16 amino acids. V was shortened by 6 bases and J by 0 bases, with 16 bases between the two germline ends. CDR3 sequence reads: CASRDSGLTSTDTQYF. In DNA, the CDR3 is TGTGCCAGCAGAGACTCCGGACTTACTAGCACAGATACGCAGTATTTT.

In DNA, the CDR3 is TGTGCCAGCAGCTCCAAGGACAGACAAGGGTACGAGCAGTACTTC. Translated, it gives CASSSKDRQGYEQYF. The J gene is TRBJ2-7, the V gene TRBV7-9; maybe TRBD1 (6 bases). Per germline, CDR1 SEHNR and CDR2 FQNEAQ (reference sequence). This CDR3 has 15 residues. Trimming removed 4 bases from V and 4 bases from J, with 17 bases in between.

This clonotype was recorded many times. V usage is TRBV12-3 or TRBV12-4 and J usage is TRBJ1-5, with TRBD1 as a possible D gene (5 bases). V dropped 1 base and J dropped 0 bases, with 19 bases sitting between them. This CDR3 has 19 residues. The CDR3, as DNA: TGTGCCAGCAGTTTAGTTTGGACACCAAAAGGAGGTAGCAATCAGCCCCAGCATTTT. The encoded protein is CASSLVWTPKGGSNQPQHF.

This clonotype showed up just a few times. The V call is TRBV2, the J call TRBJ2-7; D remains unclear. Trimming removed 3 bases at V and 6 bases at J, with 15 bases between. The CDR3 has 14 residues. Germline V gene lookup returns CDR1 SNHLY and CDR2 FYNNEI. The DNA for the CDR3 is TGTGCCAGCAGTGACCGCATCGGTCTTAGCGAGCAGTACTTC. The encoded protein is CASSDRIGLSEQYF.

This clonotype was found a few times. This chain joins TRBV11-2 and TRBJ1-1, with 8 bases identical to TRBD1. Per germline, CDR1 SGHAT and CDR2 FQNNGV. The CDR3 has 14 residues. With 5 bases clipped from V and 3 bases from J, the junction kept 5 bases outside the gene matches. CDR3 nucleotide sequence: TGTGCCAGCAGCGACGGGACAGGTTACACTGAAGCTTTCTTT. It codes for CASSDGTGYTEAFF.

This clonotype was recorded a few times. The V call is TRBV14, the J call TRBJ1-3, with a weak D call TRBD1 (6 bases). The CDR3 contains 15 residues. V dropped 0 bases and J dropped 4 bases, with 10 bases sitting between them. Germline values: CDR1 SGHDN, CDR2 FVKESK. CDR3: CASSQEGAKGNTIYF. Written as DNA, the CDR3 is TGTGCCAGCAGCCAAGAGGGGGCGAAAGGAAACACCATATATTTT.

This clonotype was picked up a small number of times. The rearrangement joins TRBV9 to TRBJ2-3; TRBD2 matches 12 bases. V lost 4 bases to trimming and J lost 5 bases; unmatched junction nucleotides: 11. Germline V CDR1 and CDR2: SGDLS, YYNGEE. The CDR3 has 17 residues. The CDR3 nucleotides are TGTGCCAGCAGCTCCATAGGGCTAGCGGGAGGGAAAGATACGCAGTATTTT. The encoded protein is CASSSIGLAGGKDTQYF.

The chain has TRBV18 and TRBJ2-1, with D unresolved. V lost 0 bases to trimming and J lost 5 bases, with 11 bases between them. This CDR3 has 15 residues. Germline CDR1 reads KGHSH; CDR2 reads LQKENI. Here the CDR3 DNA reads TGTGCCAGCTCACCACCGAGGACCACTAACAATGAGCAGTTCTTC. Translation gives CASSPPRTTNNEQFF.

This clonotype showed up just a few times. The chain employs TRBV4-1 and TRBJ1-3; D possibly corresponds to TRBD1 (6 bases). The CDR3 totals 13 residues. V shed 0 bases and J shed 9 bases, with 9 bases lying between them. The germline gives CDR1 MGHRA, CDR2 YSYEKL. CDR3 protein: CASSQDWGATIYF. The DNA of the CDR3 is TGCGCCAGCAGCCAAGATTGGGGGGCCACCATATATTTT.

This rearrangement joins TRBV11-2 to TRBJ1-1, with TRBD1 identical over 7 bases. The CDR3 runs 13 residues. Germline CDR1 SGHAT, CDR2 FQNNGV. The V segment lost 5 bases and the J segment 6 bases; nucleotides outside the gene matches: 6. In DNA form, the CDR3 reads TGTGCCAGCAGCGTTAAGGGGGCCGCTGAAGCTTTCTTT. Its translation is CASSVKGAAEAFF.